This T cell receptor beta chain was observed in a study of CD4+ T cells in melanoma. As regards this clone: What it binds is not known.

V dropped 3 bases and J dropped 3 bases, with 15 bases sitting between them. This CDR3 region has 15 residues. In germline, CDR1 is SGHDT, CDR2 YYEEEE. Libraries were prepared by immunoSEQ multiplex PCR; TCRdb keeps only in-frame clonotypes and omits some of them. The sample has some 150,000 clones; about 93% are singletons. Study observations and caveats: A reported correlation linked neoantigen-specific CD4+ T cells to CD8+, macrophage and B cell function. Neoantigen-specific CD4+ T cells in melanoma reportedly had diverse differentiation states.

The genes are TRBV5-6 and TRBJ2-5; weak D call: TRBD1 (6 bases). This clonotype was sampled from a human donor with melanoma. Written as DNA, the CDR3 is TGTGCCAGCAGCTCTGTACAGGGTTTCGAAGAGACCCAGTACTTC. It specifies CASSSVQGFEETQYF.